This T cell receptor (beta chain) was sequenced for a study of blood T cell repertoires in COVID-19. Study background: Researchers got acute and convalescent COVID-19 samples from the United States, Italy and Spain. The analysed material was cDNA or gDNA that came from T cells, B-cell-depleted T cells, or PBMCs.

Authors' data handling: Nucleated cell counts were estimated from reference gene primer amplification. Data came from immunoSEQ multiplex PCR; TCRdb stores just in-frame clones and leaves some out. D and trimming were read from the DNA, whereas the V and J calls and clone size are those reported in that table. Of 88,000 or so clones listed, approximately 80% are singletons. This CDR3 has 15 amino acids. J was trimmed by 4 bases and V by 7 bases; bases with no gene match: 6. Germline V lookup: CDR1 SNHLY, CDR2 FYNNEI. This chain uses TRBV2 with TRBJ2-2, with 10 bases matching TRBD1. This TCR came from an elderly man with acute or convalescent COVID-19. Sequencing was carried out using peripheral blood. CDR3 coding DNA: TGTGCCAGCACCGCCGGGACAGGGGTCACCGGGGAGCTGTTTTTT. It is translated as CASTAGTGVTGELFF.